By its share, the clone carrying this TCR beta chain is medium-sized. Its antigen is as yet unknown. Sequenced by immunoSEQ multiplex PCR; TCRdb stores in-frame clones only, minus some. The data show fewer than 1,500 clones, with none appearing a single time. In germline, CDR1 is SNHLY, CDR2 FYNNEI. The CDR3 runs 13 residues. Trimming pared 4 bases from V and 7 bases from J, leaving 11 bases between. These data come from a study of T cells after posttransplantation cyclophosphamide. Study conclusions and caveats: Recipient CMV seropositivity and CMV reactivation strongly tracked TRB clonality.

A marrow graft followed busulfan-fludarabine conditioning, with cyclophosphamide on days +3 and +4. The specimen comprised PBMCs, sampled after an allogeneic stem cell transplant with post-transplant cyclophosphamide. The V gene is TRBV2, the J gene TRBJ2-1, with D perhaps matching TRBD2 (6 bases). The source of this sequence is a male patient between 25 and 39 years old who received an allogeneic stem cell transplant from a related donor, was CMV-positive, and had acute GVHD only. Among the T cells, some may be from the graft donor. The CDR3 is CASSASGRNEQFF. In DNA, the CDR3 is TGTGCCAGCAGTGCCTCAGGGAGGAATGAGCAGTTCTTC. Based on the CDR3 plus reference TRBV2 and TRBJ2-1, the full variable domain is EPEVTQTPSHQVTQMGQEVILRCVPISNHLYFYWYRQILGQKVEFLVSFYNNEISEKSEIFDDQFSVERPDGSNFTLKIRSTKLEDSAMYFCASSASGRNEQFFGPGTRLTVL.